Sequencing of this T cell receptor (beta chain) was carried out in a study of memory CD8 T cells in hepatitis C reinfection. Turning to the study itself: HCV reinfection: RNA-positive following two negative tests at least 60 days apart. Samples before reinfection came 55 to 20 weeks prior to detection.

Trimming stripped 5 bases from V and 13 bases from J, with 22 bases between. CDR1 is SEHNR, CDR2 FQNEAQ, per germline (reference sequence). There are 14 residues in the CDR3. Assay used: immunoSEQ multiplex PCR; TCRdb lists only in-frame clones, some missing. This table holds approximately 50,000 clones, about 90% found once. The time point is: pre-reinfection, 55 to 20 weeks before reinfection detection. TCR sequencing was done directly ex vivo on sorted cells, without expansion in vitro. Control naive CD8 T cells came from a couple of donors at all three reinfection time points. This chain connects TRBV7-9 to TRBJ2-3, with D maybe TRBD2 (6 bases). Specimen: naive CD8+ T cells sorted from blood. This TCR derives from a man between 18 and 35 years old with hepatitis C virus infection. The CDR3 region has the DNA TGTGCCAGCAGCGCATCACTGGGGCGGGGAGAGGAGTATTTT. It yields the protein CASSASLGRGEEYF.